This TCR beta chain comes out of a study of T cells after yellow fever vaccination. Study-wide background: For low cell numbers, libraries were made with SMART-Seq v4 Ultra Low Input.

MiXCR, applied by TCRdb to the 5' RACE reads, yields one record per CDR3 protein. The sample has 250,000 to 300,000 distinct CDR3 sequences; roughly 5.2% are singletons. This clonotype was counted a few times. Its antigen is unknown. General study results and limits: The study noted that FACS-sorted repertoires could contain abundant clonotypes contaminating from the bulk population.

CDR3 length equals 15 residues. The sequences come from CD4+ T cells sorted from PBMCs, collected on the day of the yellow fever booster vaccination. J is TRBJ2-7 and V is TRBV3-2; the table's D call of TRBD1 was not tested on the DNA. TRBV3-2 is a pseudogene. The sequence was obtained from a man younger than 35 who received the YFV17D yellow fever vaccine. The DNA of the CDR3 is TGTGCCAGCAGCCAACCCCAGGGGCGAACCTACGAGCAGTACTTC. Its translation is CASSQPQGRTYEQYF.